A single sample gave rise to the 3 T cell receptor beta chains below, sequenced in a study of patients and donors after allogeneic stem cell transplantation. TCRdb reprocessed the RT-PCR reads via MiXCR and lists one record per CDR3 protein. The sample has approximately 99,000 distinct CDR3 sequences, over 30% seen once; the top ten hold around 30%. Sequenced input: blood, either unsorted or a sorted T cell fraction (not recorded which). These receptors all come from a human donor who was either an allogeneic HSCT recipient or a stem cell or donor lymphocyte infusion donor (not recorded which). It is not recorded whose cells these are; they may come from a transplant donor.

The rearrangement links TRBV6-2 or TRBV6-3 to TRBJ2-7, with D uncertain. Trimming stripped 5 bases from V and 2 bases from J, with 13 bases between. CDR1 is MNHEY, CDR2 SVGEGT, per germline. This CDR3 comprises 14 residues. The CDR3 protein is CASSPLRIAYEQYF. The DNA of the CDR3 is TGTGCCAGCAGTCCACTGAGGATTGCCTACGAGCAGTACTTC.

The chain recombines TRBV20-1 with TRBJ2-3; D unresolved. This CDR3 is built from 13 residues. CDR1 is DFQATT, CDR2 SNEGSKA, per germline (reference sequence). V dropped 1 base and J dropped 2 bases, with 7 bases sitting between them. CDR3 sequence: CSARGTFTDTQYF. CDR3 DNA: TGCAGTGCTAGAGGCACCTTCACAGATACGCAGTATTTT.

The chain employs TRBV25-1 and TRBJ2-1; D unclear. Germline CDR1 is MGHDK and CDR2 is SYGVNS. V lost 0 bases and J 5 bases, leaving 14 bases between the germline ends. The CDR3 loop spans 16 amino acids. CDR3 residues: CASSEYRPARHNEQFF. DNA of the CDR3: TGTGCCAGCAGTGAATACAGGCCGGCACGACACAATGAGCAGTTCTTC.